Listed here are 32 T cell receptor beta chains from one sample, sequenced in a study of T cell repertoires in cytomegalovirus infection (dated by TCRdb to the late 2010s). The sequencer listed for this sample is Illumina HiSeq 1500. Using fastp at Q25 and MiXCR, TCRdb reprocessed the public reads and kept productive beta chains. Rows with one shared CDR3 protein collapse into an entry with the most common genes and DNA. The sample profile shows 350,000 to 450,000 distinct CDR3 sequences; about a sixth of them were found once. Of the sample, under 9% falls within the top ten clones. The sample consisted of PBMCs. These receptors were collected from a human donor in good health (CMV status not recorded). Some clones in this sample may be carry-over from other donors' samples.

This clonotype occurred a few times. This rearrangement joins TRBV20-1 to TRBJ1-1, with TRBD1 identical over 9 bases. The CDR3 length is 14 residues. Germline CDR1 is DFQATT and CDR2 is SNEGSKA (reference sequence). The V segment lost 0 bases and the J segment 6 bases; nucleotides outside the gene matches: 5. CDR3 loop: CSARDHRGQAEAFF. The CDR3, as DNA: TGCAGTGCTAGAGACCACAGGGGGCAAGCTGAAGCTTTCTTT.

This chain links TRBV2 with TRBJ1-3; no definite D call. V was clipped by 5 bases and J by 2 bases, with 10 bases between them. The CDR3 covers 14 residues. Germline CDR1 and CDR2: SNHLY and FYNNEI. The CDR3 protein is CASSPDGPGNTIYF. The CDR3 nucleotides read TGTGCCAGCAGTCCAGACGGACCTGGAAACACCATATATTTT.

Only a few counts were recorded for this clonotype. The rearrangement joins TRBV10-3 to TRBJ2-3; 9 bases are a match to TRBD1. The germline V gene encodes CDR1 ENHRY and CDR2 SYGVKD. The CDR3 sequence is 12 residues long. J was trimmed by 4 bases and V by 10 bases; bases with no gene match: 3. The CDR3 region has the DNA TGTGCCACCGGGACAGGGCCAGATACGCAGTATTTT. This encodes CATGTGPDTQYF.

The gene calls are TRBV12-3 or TRBV12-4 and TRBJ2-5; no firm D call. CDR3 length equals 12 residues. V was trimmed by 5 bases and J by 7 bases, leaving 11 bases between them. CDR3 nucleotides: TGTGCCAGCAGTCCCCAGTCGGGGACCCAGTACTTC. This codes for CASSPQSGTQYF.

This chain joins TRBV12-3 or TRBV12-4 and TRBJ1-2; tentative D call: TRBD1 (6 bases). This CDR3 has 13 amino acids. Trimming left V 3 bases short and J 5 bases short, with 10 bases between. CDR3 in amino acids: CASSFWTDYGYTF. The CDR3 nucleotides read TGTGCCAGCAGTTTCTGGACAGATTATGGCTACACCTTC.

This chain joins TRBV2 and TRBJ2-7, with D perhaps matching TRBD1 (6 bases). V lost 4 bases, J lost 3 bases, and 19 bases lay in between. The germline gives CDR1 SNHLY, CDR2 FYNNEI. This CDR3 contains 16 residues. The CDR3 protein is CASSGPTGFFNYEQYF. The DNA for the CDR3 is TGTGCCAGCAGTGGGCCTACAGGGTTTTTCAACTACGAGCAGTACTTC.

The sample holds many counts of this clonotype. The chain's CDR3 is CASSLVGPYTEAFF. DNA of the CDR3: TGTGCCAGCAGCTTAGTGGGTCCGTACACTGAAGCTTTCTTT. V usage is TRBV7-2 and J usage is TRBJ1-1, with no clear D. The CDR3 contains 14 residues. Germline lookup yields CDR1 SGHTA and CDR2 FQGNSA. V lost 1 base, J lost 3 bases, and 9 bases lay in between.

The chain couples TRBV4-3 to TRBJ2-7; TRBD2 is a possible D gene (6 bases). CDR1 LGHNA and CDR2 YSLEER come from the germline V gene. Between the trimmed V and J ends, which lost 1 base and 3 bases, there was a span of 13 bases. The CDR3 runs to 15 residues. Written as DNA, the CDR3 is TGCGCCAGCAGCCAAGTCCCAGCGGGTCGCTACGAGCAGTACTTC. Translating gives CASSQVPAGRYEQYF.

Ten or more counts support this clonotype. The gene calls are TRBV19 and TRBJ1-5, with a weak D call TRBD1 (5 bases). Trimming took off 2 bases at V and 2 bases at J, with 13 bases between the two ends. The CDR3 consists of 16 residues. Germline CDR1 reads LNHDA; CDR2 reads SQIVND (reference sequence). The CDR3 sequence: CASSILGGVGNQPQHF. The CDR3 DNA sequence: TGTGCCAGTAGTATACTCGGAGGGGTGGGCAATCAGCCCCAGCATTTT.

In its sample, this clonotype was seen a few times. The rearrangement uses TRBV20-1 and TRBJ2-3, with 9 nucleotides matching TRBD2. Losses at the gene ends were 3 bases for V and 0 bases for J; bases not matched to a gene: 4. Germline-derived CDR1 and CDR2 are DFQATT and SNEGSKA (reference sequence). The CDR3 is made up of 15 amino acids. CDR3 nucleotides: TGCAGTGCTAGCCCTGCGGGAGGGAGCACAGATACGCAGTATTTT. Translating gives CSASPAGGSTDTQYF.

The V call is TRBV15, the J call TRBJ1-1; possibly TRBD1 for D (6 bases). Deletions cut 3 bases from V and 11 bases from J, with 19 bases between. Germline CDR1 and CDR2: LNHNV and YYDKDF (reference sequence). The CDR3 loop spans 14 amino acids. CDR3 residues: CATSSLSQGRAAFF. The CDR3 nucleotides read TGTGCCACCAGCAGCCTATCTCAGGGGAGGGCGGCTTTCTTT.

This clonotype appeared a few times. The chain employs TRBV19 and TRBJ1-1, with no clear D. The ends were cut back, 2 bases at V and 0 bases at J, with 4 bases in the middle. The germline V gene has CDR1 LNHDA and CDR2 SQIVND (reference sequence). The CDR3 is made up of 13 amino acids. The CDR3 DNA reads as TGTGCCAGTAGTATATCAGTGAACACTGAAGCTTTCTTT. It is translated as CASSISVNTEAFF. Complete variable domain (other parts from reference TRBV19 and TRBJ1-1): DGGITQSPKYLFRKEGQNVTLSCEQNLNHDAMYWYRQDPGQGLRLIYYSQIVNDFQKGDIAEGYSVSREKKESFPLTVTSAQKNPTAFYLCASSISVNTEAFFGQGTRLTVV.

The chain recombines TRBV20-1 with TRBJ2-5; 12 bases are shared with TRBD2. Trimming cost V 6 bases and J 2 bases; bases outside gene matches: 7. Germline V gene sequence: CDR1 DFQATT, CDR2 SNEGSKA (reference sequence). There are 15 residues in the CDR3. CDR3 in DNA: TGCAGTGCGGGGAGACTAGCGGGGGAACAAGAGACCCAGTACTTC. Translation gives CSAGRLAGEQETQYF.

In its sample, this clonotype was seen many times. J is TRBJ2-1 and V is TRBV7-8, with TRBD2 as a possible D gene (5 bases). Germline V lookup: CDR1 SGHVS, CDR2 FQNEAQ. V lost 1 base to trimming and J lost 9 bases, with 16 bases between them. This CDR3 is built from 15 residues. CDR3 residues: CASSLVIAGGLEQFF. CDR3 nucleotide sequence: TGTGCCAGCAGCTTAGTGATAGCAGGAGGTCTTGAGCAGTTCTTC.

This clonotype is a singleton in its sample. The chain uses TRBV19 and TRBJ1-2; D may be TRBD1 (5 bases). The germline V gene has CDR1 LNHDA and CDR2 SQIVND (reference sequence). The CDR3 is 14 residues long. V lost 4 bases to trimming and J lost 4 bases, with 13 bases between them. In DNA, the CDR3 is TGTGCCAGTAGTAATACGGGACGGGTCTATGGCTACACCTTC. Its translation: CASSNTGRVYGYTF.

This clonotype appeared many times. This chain joins TRBV7-2 and TRBJ2-7; D gene uncertain. The CDR3 extends over 13 amino acids. Between the trimmed V and J ends, which lost 1 base and 7 bases, there was a span of 11 bases. The germline V gene encodes CDR1 SGHTA and CDR2 FQGNSA. This CDR3 is CASSLEGLGEQYF. Written as DNA, the CDR3 is TGTGCCAGCAGCTTAGAGGGCCTGGGGGAGCAGTACTTC.

This CDR3 reads CASSQSLAGVADTQYF. The CDR3 DNA sequence: TGTGCCAGTAGCCAATCACTAGCGGGAGTGGCAGATACGCAGTATTTT. The chain recombines TRBV19 with TRBJ2-3, with 11 nucleotides matching TRBD2. The trim removed 6 bases at V and 4 bases at J, leaving 9 bases unmatched. CDR3 size: 16 residues. Germline assignment: CDR1 LNHDA and CDR2 SQIVND (reference sequence). Full variable domain (outside the CDR3, taken from reference TRBV19 and TRBJ2-3): DGGITQSPKYLFRKEGQNVTLSCEQNLNHDAMYWYRQDPGQGLRLIYYSQIVNDFQKGDIAEGYSVSREKKESFPLTVTSAQKNPTAFYLCASSQSLAGVADTQYFGPGTRLTVL.

Many counts were recorded for this clonotype. This chain links TRBV7-9 with TRBJ2-7; the match to TRBD2 covers 13 bases. Germline CDR1 is SEHNR and CDR2 is FQNEAQ (reference sequence). CDR3 length: 15 residues. V gave up 4 bases and J gave up 4 bases; unmatched junction bases: 4. The CDR3 reads CASSSVLAGGYEQYF. Here the CDR3 DNA reads TGTGCCAGCAGCTCAGTACTAGCGGGGGGGTACGAGCAGTACTTC.

This clonotype was recorded at least ten times. The chain carries TRBV12-3 or TRBV12-4 and TRBJ2-3; D is possibly TRBD2 (6 bases). The ends were cut back, 6 bases at V and 3 bases at J, with 16 bases in the middle. The CDR3 loop spans 15 amino acids. In DNA form, the CDR3 reads TGTGCCAGCAGCCGACAGTTTCGGGGGACAGATACGCAGTATTTT. It codes for CASSRQFRGTDTQYF.

This chain connects TRBV7-8 to TRBJ2-1, with 12 bases that match TRBD2. After removal of 5 bases from V and 10 bases from J, the junction contained 15 bases not matched to a gene. The germline gives CDR1 SGHVS, CDR2 FQNEAQ. The CDR3 loop spans 17 amino acids. The CDR3 sequence: CASSHYKTSGGRFEQFF. The CDR3 DNA is TGTGCCAGCAGCCATTATAAAACTAGCGGGGGGCGATTCGAGCAGTTCTTC.

In this sample, this clonotype turned up many times. This chain uses TRBV7-2 with TRBJ2-7; TRBD2 matches 11 bases. J gave up 2 bases and V 1 base, and 1 base lay outside the gene matches. Germline CDR1 SGHTA, CDR2 FQGNSA. The CDR3 is 15 residues long. CDR3 protein: CASSLGTSGPYEQYF. Here the CDR3 DNA reads TGTGCCAGCAGCTTAGGGACTAGCGGGCCCTACGAGCAGTACTTC.

The chain carries TRBV2 and TRBJ1-1, with 11 bases lining up with TRBD1. CDR1 is SNHLY and CDR2 is FYNNEI in the germline V gene. The CDR3 totals 15 residues. The V segment lost 1 base and the J segment 10 bases; nucleotides outside the gene matches: 8. The DNA of the CDR3 is TGTGCCAGCAGTGAAGAAGCGGGACAGGGGGATTCAGCTTTCTTT. It is translated as CASSEEAGQGDSAFF.

This clonotype was seen a handful of times. This rearrangement joins TRBV11-2 to TRBJ2-7, with unresolved D. The CDR3 runs 16 residues. Per germline, CDR1 SGHAT and CDR2 FQNNGV. Trimming left V 1 base short and J 2 bases short, with 15 bases between. The CDR3 loop is CASSLAGSVGPYEQYF. The CDR3 nucleotides read TGTGCCAGCAGCTTAGCCGGCTCGGTTGGGCCCTACGAGCAGTACTTC.

The chain links TRBV11-2 to TRBJ2-2, with unresolved D. The germline V and J ends were trimmed by 5 bases and 7 bases, with 11 bases remaining between them. CDR1 is SGHAT and CDR2 is FQNNGV in the germline V gene. The CDR3 consists of 13 residues. In DNA form, the CDR3 reads TGTGCCAGCAGCGAAGGGTTGAACGGGGAGCTGTTTTTT. Its protein product is CASSEGLNGELFF.

This clonotype has only a few counts. V and J are TRBV4-1 and TRBJ2-3; D may correspond to TRBD1 or TRBD2 (5 bases each). V was cut by 2 bases and J by 2 bases, with 8 bases left in between. Germline V gene sequence: CDR1 MGHRA, CDR2 YSYEKL. CDR3 length: 14 residues. CDR3 bases: TGCGCCAGCAGCCAAATGGGACCCACAGATACGCAGTATTTT. It translates to CASSQMGPTDTQYF.

This chain joins TRBV15 and TRBJ2-5, with D unclear. In germline, CDR1 is LNHNV, CDR2 YYDKDF (reference sequence). The CDR3 contains 12 residues. Trimming removed 0 bases from V and 7 bases from J, with 6 bases in between. The CDR3 DNA sequence: TGTGCCACCAGCAGAGATCGTGGGACCCAGTACTTC. Encoded protein: CATSRDRGTQYF.

Note on this clonotype: Given a much more abundant clone one base away, this may be a read error. The V gene is TRBV7-2, the J gene TRBJ1-1; the D is unclear. The CDR3 is 14 residues long. Germline-derived CDR1 and CDR2 are SGHTA and FQGNSA. The CDR3 bases are TGTGCCGGCAGCTTAGTCGGAGGGTACACTGAAGCTTTCTTT. It yields the protein CAGSLVGGYTEAFF. The variable domain in full, completed from reference TRBV7-2 and TRBJ1-1, reads GAGVSQSPSNKVTEKGKDVELRCDPISGHTALYWYRQSLGQGLEFLIYFQGNSAPDKSGLPSDRFSAERTGGSVSTLTIQRTQQEDSAVYLCAGSLVGGYTEAFFGQGTRLTVV.

There are many counts of this clonotype. The chain links TRBV7-9 to TRBJ2-7; unclear D gene. This CDR3 is built from 14 residues. CDR1 SEHNR and CDR2 FQNEAQ come from the germline V gene (reference sequence). V lost 5 bases and J lost 7, with 18 bases in between. As DNA, the CDR3 is TGTGCCAGCAGCCCGTCGGGCTCATCGAGGGAGCAGTACTTC. Encoded protein: CASSPSGSSREQYF.

This clonotype was picked up a small number of times. The V and J genes are TRBV29-1 and TRBJ2-1, with a possible D match to TRBD2 (6 bases). Between the trimmed V and J ends, which lost 6 bases and 7 bases, there was a span of 19 bases. CDR1 and CDR2 from the germline V gene are SQVTM and ANQGSEA. The CDR3 length is 14 residues. CDR3 amino acids: CSVGGTSRENEQFF. CDR3 nucleotide sequence: TGCAGCGTCGGAGGGACTTCCCGGGAGAATGAGCAGTTCTTC.

At least ten counts were recorded for this clonotype. Here the CDR3 reads CASSQRRLSRLPQFF. The CDR3 bases are TGTGCCAGCAGTCAAAGGAGACTAAGCCGTCTACCTCAGTTCTTC. The chain has TRBV6-1 and TRBJ2-1; D may be TRBD2 (5 bases). Looked up from germline, CDR1 is MNHNS and CDR2 is SASEGT. Trimming removed 5 bases at V and 13 bases at J, with 24 bases between. CDR3 size: 15 residues.

Turning to this clonotype: A much bigger clone sits one base away, suggesting this may be a read error. As the CDR3 is not closed by the conserved phenylalanine or tryptophan, this likely results from a read error. V gene TRBV7-9 combines with J gene TRBJ2-1; TRBD2 agrees at 7 bases. The CDR3 is 15 amino acids. Trimming cost V 1 base and J 7 bases; bases outside gene matches: 7. CDR1 is SEHNR, CDR2 FQNEAQ, per germline (reference sequence). Here the CDR3 reads CASSLGGSWGNEQFC. CDR3 coding DNA: TGTGCCAGCAGCTTAGGCGGGAGCTGGGGAAATGAGCAGTTCTGC.

This rearrangement joins TRBV12-3 or TRBV12-4 to TRBJ2-6; no firm D call. Trimming stripped 7 bases from V and 4 bases from J, with 11 bases between. The CDR3 is made up of 14 amino acids. CDR3 sequence: CASKKGSGANVLTF. The CDR3 DNA follows: TGTGCCAGCAAAAAGGGTTCGGGGGCCAACGTCCTGACTTTC.